The 31 T cell receptor beta chains reported below all come from one sample, sequenced in a study of response to subunit inactivated influenza vaccine. In TCRdb, the RT-PCR reads were re-called with MiXCR into one record per CDR3 protein. The sample yields roughly 500,000 distinct CDR3 sequences, approximately 16% seen once. This specimen was CD4+ T cells sorted from PBMCs, taken around 25 months after vaccination. These receptors all stem from a man aged 45 to 75 who received an inactivated influenza vaccine.

Only a few counts were recorded for this clonotype. This rearrangement joins TRBV6-1 to TRBJ2-2; a possible D gene is TRBD1 (6 bases). The germline gives CDR1 MNHNS, CDR2 SASEGT. The CDR3 has 14 amino acids. Trimming left V 4 bases short and J 6 bases short, with 12 bases between. CDR3 in amino acids: CASSGNRVAGELFF. DNA of the CDR3: TGTGCCAGCAGTGGAAACAGGGTCGCCGGGGAGCTGTTTTTT.

V is TRBV4-3 and J is TRBJ2-3; 7 bases match TRBD2. CDR3 length: 14 residues. Per germline, CDR1 LGHNA and CDR2 YSLEER. V dropped 5 bases and J dropped 0; count of bases not matched to a gene: 2. This chain's CDR3 is CASSKRGSTDTQYF. The CDR3 DNA sequence: TGCGCCAGCAGCAAGCGGGGTAGCACAGATACGCAGTATTTT.

The V and J genes are TRBV12-3 or TRBV12-4 and TRBJ2-5, with no clear D. This CDR3 has 12 amino acids. Between the trimmed V and J ends, which lost 5 bases and 5 bases, there was a span of 9 bases. The CDR3 sequence is CASSPLLETQYF. CDR3 nucleotide sequence: TGTGCCAGCAGTCCCCTGTTGGAGACCCAGTACTTC.

This clonotype has more than one count but fewer than ten. The chain recombines TRBV28 with TRBJ1-5; 12 nucleotides line up with TRBD1. Trimming at V came to 7 bases and at J to 7 bases, leaving 8 bases not matched to a gene. Per the germline V gene, CDR1 is MDHEN and CDR2 is SYDVKM. The CDR3 consists of 15 residues. The CDR3 region has the DNA TGTGCCAGCATACCGGGACAGGGGGCTCAGCAGCCCCAGCATTTT. The encoded protein is CASIPGQGAQQPQHF.

This sequence joins TRBV29-1 and TRBJ2-7, with 7 bases identical to TRBD2. CDR1 is SQVTM and CDR2 is ANQGSEA in the germline V gene. The CDR3 sequence is 16 residues long. J was trimmed by 4 bases and V by 3 bases; bases with no gene match: 15. CDR3 bases: TGCAGCGTTGACCTACGGATTCTAGCGGCTGGGTACGAGCAGTACTTC. This sequence encodes CSVDLRILAAGYEQYF.

The rearrangement joins TRBV10-3 to TRBJ2-5, with 7 nucleotides matching TRBD2. V was clipped by 6 bases and J by 8 bases; unmatched bases: 12. CDR3 length: 14 residues. Germline V gene lookup returns CDR1 ENHRY and CDR2 SYGVKD. CDR3 coding DNA: TGTGCCATCAGCCCCATGGCTAGCGGAGGAACCCAGTACTTC. Translated: CAISPMASGGTQYF.

This clonotype was seen a handful of times. CDR3: CASSQKMLGDEQFF. The CDR3 DNA follows: TGCGCCAGCAGCCAAAAGATGCTCGGCGATGAGCAGTTCTTC. J is TRBJ2-1 and V is TRBV4-1; the D is unclear. The germline V gene has CDR1 MGHRA and CDR2 YSYEKL. The CDR3 is made up of 14 amino acids. V shed 2 bases and J shed 8 bases, with 13 bases lying between them.

This rearrangement joins TRBV20-1 to TRBJ2-6; D perhaps matches TRBD1 (5 bases). The CDR3 covers 16 residues. V was pared by 5 bases and J by 0 bases, with 14 bases between. Germline values: CDR1 DFQATT, CDR2 SNEGSKA (reference sequence). The CDR3 reads CSALPDSSSGANVLTF. The CDR3 coding sequence is TGCAGTGCTCTTCCAGACAGTTCCTCTGGGGCCAACGTCCTGACTTTC.

This clonotype was observed a few times. The V call is TRBV20-1, the J call TRBJ1-4; tentatively, D is TRBD1 (5 bases). Trimming stripped 8 bases from V and 4 bases from J, with 14 bases between. Germline values: CDR1 DFQATT, CDR2 SNEGSKA (reference sequence). This CDR3 is built from 13 residues. The CDR3 DNA sequence: TGCAGTCCCAGTAGACAGTTTAATGAAAAACTGTTTTTT. The encoded protein is CSPSRQFNEKLFF.

The chain recombines TRBV10-3 with TRBJ2-3; 10 positions match TRBD2. Germline values: CDR1 ENHRY, CDR2 SYGVKD. Trimming at V came to 8 bases and at J to 0 bases, leaving 14 bases not matched to a gene. The CDR3 runs 18 residues. For the CDR3, the DNA is TGTGCCATCCGTAAGTCTAGCGGGAGCCAAAGGAGCACAGATACGCAGTATTTT. It specifies CAIRKSSGSQRSTDTQYF.

This clonotype was seen more than once but under ten times. V and J are TRBV29-1 and TRBJ2-1; unclear D gene. Trimming stripped 7 bases from V and 4 bases from J, with 11 bases between. The CDR3 contains 12 residues. Germline-derived CDR1 and CDR2 are SQVTM and ANQGSEA. As DNA, the CDR3 is TGCAGCGCCGGGTGGCAGTACAATGAGCAGTTCTTC. Its protein is CSAGWQYNEQFF.

This clonotype occurred a few times. This sequence joins TRBV28 and TRBJ2-2; the match to TRBD2 covers 7 bases. This CDR3 region has 14 residues. Germline V gives CDR1 MDHEN, CDR2 SYDVKM. V was clipped by 1 base and J by 6 bases; unmatched bases: 2. The CDR3 nucleotides read TGTGCCAGCAGTTTATATGCGGGGGCCGGGGAGCTGTTTTTT. Translated: CASSLYAGAGELFF.

In its sample, this clonotype was seen many times. This chain links TRBV20-1 with TRBJ2-7; maybe TRBD2 (6 bases). The germline V and J ends were trimmed by 2 bases and 3 bases, with 14 bases remaining between them. This CDR3 is 14 amino acids long. Looked up from germline, CDR1 is DFQATT and CDR2 is SNEGSKA (reference sequence). In DNA, the CDR3 is TGCAGTGCTAGACTCGGGGGAGAGGGCTACGAGCAGTACTTC. Protein sequence: CSARLGGEGYEQYF.

This clonotype was found a few times. The chain has TRBV7-2 and TRBJ2-1; 8 bases fit TRBD2. The CDR3 is 16 residues long. The V and J ends lost 5 bases and 6 bases, in that order; junction bases with no gene match: 12. Per germline, CDR1 SGHTA and CDR2 FQGNSA. CDR3 in DNA: TGTGCCAGCAGCATGCAGGGACTAGTGCAGTTCAATGAGCAGTTCTTC. This codes for CASSMQGLVQFNEQFF.

The chain is built from TRBV5-1 and TRBJ2-7, with 7 nucleotides matching TRBD1. V was pared by 6 bases and J by 1 base, with 10 bases of the junction left unmatched. The germline V gene encodes CDR1 SGHRS and CDR2 YFSETQ. This CDR3 spans 15 amino acids. DNA of the CDR3: TGCGCCAGCAAGAATGGACAGGAGATTTCCTACGAGCAGTACTTC. This gives the protein CASKNGQEISYEQYF.

The chain joins TRBV5-1 to TRBJ1-1, with D tentatively TRBD1 (5 bases). Germline V gene lookup returns CDR1 SGHRS and CDR2 YFSETQ. V lost 1 base and J lost 4, with 14 bases in between. CDR3 length: 15 amino acids. The CDR3 DNA follows: TGCGCCAGCAGCTTGAGCATCGGGGCGGTCACTGAAGCTTTCTTT. Amino acids: CASSLSIGAVTEAFF.

V usage is TRBV5-1 and J usage is TRBJ2-4; D remains unclear. CDR1 and CDR2 from the germline V gene are SGHRS and YFSETQ. This CDR3 spans 14 amino acids. V gave up 5 bases and J gave up 0 bases, with 9 bases separating them. CDR3 sequence: CASRETIAKNIQYF. The CDR3 DNA sequence: TGCGCCAGCAGGGAGACAATAGCCAAAAACATTCAGTACTTC.

This chain uses TRBV5-1 with TRBJ2-2; the match to TRBD1 covers 8 bases. This CDR3 has 14 residues. V was pared by 5 bases and J by 8 bases, with 8 bases of the junction left unmatched. Per the germline V gene, CDR1 is SGHRS and CDR2 is YFSETQ. The CDR3 here is CASRAGGATGELFF. The CDR3, as DNA: TGCGCCAGCAGGGCAGGGGGCGCAACAGGGGAGCTGTTTTTT. Together with reference TRBV5-1 and TRBJ2-2, the CDR3 gives the full variable domain: KAGVTQTPRYLIKTRGQQVTLSCSPISGHRSVSWYQQTPGQGLQFLFEYFSETQRNKGNFPGRFSGRQFSNSRSEMNVSTLELGDSALYLCASRAGGATGELFFGEGSRLTVL.

This clonotype was seen more than once but under ten times. J is TRBJ2-7 and V is TRBV20-1; D is possibly TRBD2 (5 bases). Trimming removed 4 bases from V and 5 bases from J, with 18 bases in between. This CDR3 spans 14 amino acids. Germline CDR1 DFQATT, CDR2 SNEGSKA (reference sequence). The CDR3 bases are TGCAGTGCTATGGTTCCGGGGATTATCAACGAGCAGTACTTC. It codes for CSAMVPGIINEQYF.

This clonotype occurred a few times. The chain has TRBV5-1 and TRBJ1-1; D is possibly TRBD1 (6 bases). Germline values: CDR1 SGHRS, CDR2 YFSETQ. The CDR3 length is 15 residues. V was clipped by 0 bases and J by 0 bases, with 9 bases between them. CDR3 bases: TGCGCCAGCAGCTTGGACAGGGCCCTGAACACTGAAGCTTTCTTT. It is translated as CASSLDRALNTEAFF.

This clonotype has at least ten counts. V gene TRBV9 combines with J gene TRBJ2-1; 11 nucleotides agree with TRBD2. CDR3 size: 22 residues. Trimming at V came to 3 bases and at J to 2 bases, leaving 22 bases not matched to a gene. Per germline, CDR1 SGDLS and CDR2 YYNGEE. In nucleotides, the CDR3 is TGTGCCAGCAGCGAAGGTTTCCCACGGGGACTAGCGGCCGCCCTACCCTACAATGAGCAGTTCTTC. Translated, it gives CASSEGFPRGLAAALPYNEQFF.

This clonotype was counted many times. This rearrangement joins TRBV12-3 or TRBV12-4 to TRBJ2-7; 10 positions match TRBD2. Unmatched junction bases numbered 0, after V lost 6 bases and J lost 1 base. This CDR3 region has 13 residues. The DNA for the CDR3 is TGTGCCAGCAGACTAGCGGGGTCCTACGAGCAGTACTTC. Residues: CASRLAGSYEQYF.

This clonotype has only a few counts. The chain employs TRBV20-1 and TRBJ2-7; no definite D call. The CDR3 runs 12 residues. V shed 1 base and J shed 1 base, with 5 bases lying between them. CDR1 is DFQATT, CDR2 SNEGSKA, per germline (reference sequence). The CDR3 DNA reads TGCAGTGCTAGAGTCCGGTCCTACGAGCAGTACTTC. It translates to CSARVRSYEQYF.

This clonotype was counted a few times. This chain uses TRBV7-9 with TRBJ2-2, with 8 bases matching TRBD2. With 5 bases clipped from V and 7 bases from J, the junction kept 9 bases outside the gene matches. This CDR3 spans 15 amino acids. Per germline, CDR1 SEHNR and CDR2 FQNEAQ (reference sequence). The CDR3 DNA reads as TGTGCCAGCAGCCCCGCGGGGGGCGCGGGCGGGGAGCTGTTTTTT. The encoded protein is CASSPAGGAGGELFF.

This clonotype turned up a few times. The chain recombines TRBV10-3 with TRBJ2-7, with 14 bases matching TRBD2. CDR1 and CDR2 (germline): ENHRY, SYGVKD. Trimming took 4 bases from V and 9 from J; bases not matched to a gene: 5. This CDR3 has 14 residues. CDR3 sequence: CAISAGTSGSLQYF. DNA for the CDR3: TGTGCCATCAGTGCCGGGACTAGCGGGAGTCTGCAGTACTTC.

The genes are TRBV4-1 and TRBJ1-1; possible D gene TRBD1, 6 bases. The germline CDR1 and CDR2 sequences are MGHRA and YSYEKL. This CDR3 region has 13 residues. Trimming stripped 4 bases from V and 7 bases from J, with 13 bases between. CDR3 loop: CASSPNTGYEAFF. CDR3 bases: TGCGCCAGCAGCCCGAACACAGGGTATGAAGCTTTCTTT.

The chain uses TRBV29-1 and TRBJ2-2; 7 bases are a match to TRBD1. Germline V gene lookup returns CDR1 SQVTM and CDR2 ANQGSEA. The CDR3 has 13 amino acids. The J segment lost 7 bases and the V segment lost 4 bases, leaving 6 bases of the junction unmatched. The CDR3 here is CSVVRGRNGELFF. CDR3 DNA sequence: TGCAGCGTTGTAAGGGGGCGGAACGGGGAGCTGTTTTTT.

This clonotype has only a few counts. The V gene is TRBV4-2, the J gene TRBJ2-2; TRBD2 might be the D (7 bases). The CDR3 length is 17 residues. Trimming pared 5 bases from V and 0 bases from J, leaving 16 bases between. Germline assignment: CDR1 LGHNA and CDR2 YNFKEQ. CDR3 sequence (DNA): TGTGCCAGCAGCAGTTTGAGGGGGGGCCCGAACACCGGGGAGCTGTTTTTT. Amino acid sequence: CASSSLRGGPNTGELFF.

On this clonotype itself: One end of the junction is discordant with germline, which a read error may explain. This sequence joins TRBV28 and TRBJ2-2; the D gene could be TRBD1 or TRBD2 (5 bases each). Germline values: CDR1 MDHEN, CDR2 SYDVKM. The CDR3 sequence is 15 residues long. The CDR3 is CASSRGRLNTGALFF. CDR3 bases: TGTGCCAGCAGCCGAGGACGGCTGAACACCGGGGCGCTGTTTTTT.

This clonotype was seen a handful of times. The chain combines TRBV20-1 with TRBJ2-7, with no clear D. The length of the CDR3 is 13 residues. Germline loops: CDR1 DFQATT, CDR2 SNEGSKA (reference sequence). V was shortened by 0 bases and J by 3 bases, with 9 bases between the two germline ends. CDR3 DNA sequence: TGCAGTGCTAGAGATGGGCACGTCTACGAGCAGTACTTC. As protein: CSARDGHVYEQYF.

V gene TRBV12-3 or TRBV12-4 combines with J gene TRBJ2-7, with 11 bases matching TRBD2. The CDR3 length is 15 residues. Germline trimming cut 3 bases from V and 4 bases from J; bases unmatched to any gene: 5. The DNA for the CDR3 is TGTGCCAGCAGTTTCGTCGGGACTAGCGGATACGAGCAGTACTTC. Amino acids: CASSFVGTSGYEQYF.